The TCR beta chain under discussion was sequenced for a study of blood T cell repertoires in COVID-19. Study-wide context: Acute-phase and convalescent COVID-19 samples originated in the United States, Italy and Spain. T cells, B-cell-depleted T cells, or PBMCs provided the cDNA or gDNA that served as material.

Per the original methods: Using reference gene primer amplification, nucleated cell counts were estimated. TCRdb's copy holds only in-frame clones and misses some; the assay was immunoSEQ multiplex PCR. Clone size and V and J calls were adopted from that table, with D and trimming inferred from the DNA. The sample lists approximately 120,000 clones, approximately 80% occurring once. Germline CDR1 and CDR2: MNHEY and SVGAGI. The length of the CDR3 is 13 residues. Trimming stripped 8 bases from V and 8 bases from J, with 16 bases between. The chain employs TRBV6-5 and TRBJ1-5, with D hard to call. Specimen: peripheral blood. This receptor was identified in a woman aged 50 to 60 with acute or convalescent COVID-19. This CDR3 is CASLKADREPQHF. The CDR3 nucleotides are TGTGCCAGCCTTAAGGCAGACCGGGAGCCCCAGCATTTT.